These 24 T cell receptor beta chains share one sample of origin, sequenced in a study of T-cell memory formation after mild COVID-19. TCRdb re-called the 5' RACE reads through MiXCR, storing one row per CDR3 protein. The sample gives approximately 490,000 distinct CDR3 sequences, roughly 20% of which show up once; under 15% is in the top ten. The specimen was PBMCs or a T cell subset sorted from them (not recorded which). These receptors were collected from an adult woman who had mild COVID-19 (a few samples of this study predate the infection). Cell type and time point are not known.

The sample holds a few counts of this clonotype. One end of the junction does not line up with germline, which may come from a read error. The V gene is TRBV14, the J gene TRBJ2-2; D not resolved. The CDR3 is made up of 16 amino acids. CDR1 is SGHDN and CDR2 is FVKESK in the germline V gene. The CDR3 here is CASTRTGSPNTGELFF. CDR3 bases: TGTGCCAGCACCAGAACCGGGTCTCCGAATACCGGGGAGCTGTTTTTT.

This clonotype turned up a few times. The chain is built from TRBV6-5 and TRBJ2-3, with 12 bases that match TRBD1. The CDR3 consists of 16 residues. Trimming took 5 bases from V and 4 from J; bases not matched to a gene: 7. Per germline, CDR1 MNHEY and CDR2 SVGAGI. The CDR3 spells CASSNLGTGGADTQYF. The CDR3 DNA follows: TGTGCCAGCAGTAACCTAGGGACAGGGGGCGCAGATACGCAGTATTTT.

This clonotype was picked up a small number of times. This chain uses TRBV4-2 with TRBJ2-1; the match to TRBD2 covers 10 bases. The germline V gene has CDR1 LGHNA and CDR2 YNFKEQ. With 4 bases clipped from V and 0 bases from J, the junction kept 6 bases outside the gene matches. The CDR3 totals 17 residues. The CDR3 region has the DNA TGTGCCAGCAGCCTCCCAACTAGCGGGGTCTCCTACAATGAGCAGTTCTTC. Translating gives CASSLPTSGVSYNEQFF.

The table lists this clonotype with a few counts. V usage is TRBV7-9 and J usage is TRBJ2-7; D gene ambiguous. V lost 4 bases, J lost 3 bases, and 4 bases lay in between. Germline V gene lookup returns CDR1 SEHNR and CDR2 FQNEAQ (reference sequence). The CDR3 has 11 residues. This chain's CDR3 is CASSWDYEQYF. CDR3 DNA: TGTGCCAGCAGCTGGGACTACGAGCAGTACTTC.

J is TRBJ2-7 and V is TRBV6-5; D perhaps matches TRBD2 (5 bases). V lost 0 bases and J lost 7, with 22 bases in between. This CDR3 region has 17 residues. Germline lookup yields CDR1 MNHEY and CDR2 SVGAGI. In DNA, the CDR3 is TGTGCCAGCAGTTACTCGAAACGGGAACAGCGAACGTGGGAGCAGTACTTC. It yields the protein CASSYSKREQRTWEQYF.

This clonotype was seen a few times. The V gene is TRBV6-2 or TRBV6-3, the J gene TRBJ2-3, with 9 positions matching TRBD2. CDR1 is MNHEY, CDR2 SVGEGT, per germline. V trimming: 7 bases; J trimming: 4 bases; junction bases outside the gene matches: 21. This CDR3 has 19 amino acids. The CDR3 bases are TGTGCCAGCAAGAGGTCGCGCCGACTTCAGCGGGAGGCGCCAGATACGCAGTATTTT. This sequence encodes CASKRSRRLQREAPDTQYF.

The chain employs TRBV5-1 and TRBJ1-1; no firm D call. V was trimmed by 0 bases and J by 6 bases, leaving 9 bases between them. There are 13 residues in the CDR3. In germline, CDR1 is SGHRS, CDR2 YFSETQ. CDR3 amino acids: CASSLAQEAEAFF. The CDR3 region has the DNA TGCGCCAGCAGCTTGGCCCAGGAGGCTGAAGCTTTCTTT.

This clonotype was detected a few times. The CDR3 nucleotides are TGCGCCAGCAGCCAAGATTGGGGTAGCGGGAGAGAAAATGAGCAGTTCTTC. Its translation: CASSQDWGSGRENEQFF. The V gene is TRBV4-3, the J gene TRBJ2-1, with 9 positions matching TRBD2. There are 17 residues in the CDR3. V shed 0 bases, J shed 7 bases, and the junction held 10 bases outside the gene matches. Germline V CDR1 and CDR2: LGHNA, YSLEER.

This clonotype was recorded only once. The chain couples TRBV29-1 to TRBJ1-5, with D possibly TRBD1 on 5 matching bases. Germline CDR1 and CDR2: SQVTM and ANQGSEA. This CDR3 has 13 residues. The ends were cut back, 5 bases at V and 7 bases at J, with 15 bases in the middle. The CDR3 sequence is CSVSQNRDQPQHF. The CDR3, as DNA: TGCAGCGTTTCTCAGAACCGGGACCAGCCCCAGCATTTT.

This clonotype was counted only a few times. The chain is built from TRBV12-3 or TRBV12-4 and TRBJ1-4; the match to TRBD1 covers 7 bases. The CDR3 loop spans 14 amino acids. With 6 bases clipped from V and 8 bases from J, the junction kept 9 bases outside the gene matches. The CDR3 DNA reads TGTGCCAGCAGCTCCGACAGGGAAGACGAAAAACTGTTTTTT. This translates into CASSSDREDEKLFF.

The chain joins TRBV5-6 to TRBJ2-7; TRBD2 matches 7 bases. This CDR3 region has 16 residues. CDR1 and CDR2 (germline): SGHDT, YYEEEE. After removal of 0 bases from V and 2 bases from J, the junction contained 8 bases not matched to a gene. DNA for the CDR3: TGTGCCAGCAGCTTGGAGCGGGGACCCCTTCCCTACGAGCAGTACTTC. It translates to CASSLERGPLPYEQYF.

This clonotype was observed a few times. The rearrangement joins TRBV24-1 to TRBJ2-5; 11 nucleotides match TRBD1. V shed 4 bases, J shed 2 bases, and the junction held 5 bases outside the gene matches. The CDR3 is 16 residues long. From germline, CDR1 is KGHDR and CDR2 SFDVKD. CDR3 residues: CATSDIGTGGQETQYF. CDR3 DNA sequence: TGTGCCACCAGTGACATCGGGACAGGGGGACAAGAGACCCAGTACTTC.

The rearrangement joins TRBV3-1 to TRBJ2-1, with 14 positions matching TRBD2. Per germline, CDR1 LGHDT and CDR2 YNNKEL (reference sequence). The CDR3 runs 15 residues. V dropped 3 bases and J dropped 7; count of bases not matched to a gene: 2. Here the CDR3 reads CASSHGLAGGNEQFF. The CDR3 nucleotides are TGTGCCAGCAGCCACGGACTAGCGGGAGGAAATGAGCAGTTCTTC.

The table lists this clonotype with a few counts. The rearrangement uses TRBV7-9 and TRBJ2-7; no definite D call. Trimming pared 2 bases from V and 0 bases from J, leaving 11 bases between. The CDR3 sequence is 15 residues long. The germline gives CDR1 SEHNR, CDR2 FQNEAQ (reference sequence). The CDR3 DNA sequence: TGTGCCAGCAGCTTATATCCGACTGGCTCCTACGAGCAGTACTTC. Protein sequence: CASSLYPTGSYEQYF.

This clonotype was observed a few times. The V call is TRBV5-1, the J call TRBJ2-3; 7 positions match TRBD2. Germline V gene sequence: CDR1 SGHRS, CDR2 YFSETQ. With V trimmed by 6 bases and J by 6 bases, 13 bases remained unmatched. This CDR3 region has 15 residues. As DNA, the CDR3 is TGCGCCAGCAACCCGGGGGGATCCCTCCAGGATACGCAGTATTTT. Translated, it gives CASNPGGSLQDTQYF. Drawing the rest from reference TRBV5-1 and TRBJ2-3, the complete variable domain is KAGVTQTPRYLIKTRGQQVTLSCSPISGHRSVSWYQQTPGQGLQFLFEYFSETQRNKGNFPGRFSGRQFSNSRSEMNVSTLELGDSALYLCASNPGGSLQDTQYFGPGTRLTVL.

This clonotype was found a few times. V usage is TRBV4-3 and J usage is TRBJ2-7; 9 bases are a match to TRBD2. The CDR3 runs to 16 residues. Unmatched junction bases numbered 5, after V lost 0 bases and J lost 2 bases. CDR1 and CDR2 (germline): LGHNA, YSLEER. CDR3 sequence (DNA): TGCGCCAGCAGCCAAGATTTACTAGCGGGTGCCTACGAGCAGTACTTC. Its translation: CASSQDLLAGAYEQYF.

The genes are TRBV25-1 and TRBJ2-7; 9 bases agree with TRBD1. Germline-derived CDR1 and CDR2 are MGHDK and SYGVNS. The trim removed 1 base at V and 2 bases at J, leaving 3 bases unmatched. The CDR3 has 15 residues. The CDR3 is CASSELGQGTYEQYF. Here the CDR3 DNA reads TGTGCCAGCAGTGAATTAGGACAGGGGACCTACGAGCAGTACTTC.

This clonotype was counted a single time. J is TRBJ2-2 and V is TRBV19, with unresolved D. This CDR3 is 14 amino acids long. Trimming left V 5 bases short and J 4 bases short, with 11 bases between. From germline, CDR1 is LNHDA and CDR2 SQIVND (reference sequence). CDR3 loop: CASSGPKGTGELFF. CDR3 nucleotides: TGTGCCAGTAGTGGCCCCAAGGGCACCGGGGAGCTGTTTTTT.

This chain joins TRBV12-3 or TRBV12-4 and TRBJ1-3, with 9 bases matching TRBD1. CDR3 size: 14 residues. V was clipped by 7 bases and J by 5 bases; unmatched bases: 6. The CDR3 here is CASIDRGWRNTIYF. In DNA form, the CDR3 reads TGTGCCAGCATCGACAGGGGGTGGCGAAACACCATATATTTT.

The rearrangement uses TRBV21-1 and TRBJ2-7; the table calls TRBD1, which could not be checked here. TRBV21-1 is deemed a pseudogene. The CDR3 covers 14 residues. CDR3 coding DNA: TGTGCCAGCAGCAACCCGGACAGGGTCTACGAGCAGTACTTC. Protein sequence: CASSNPDRVYEQYF.

This clonotype was detected ten times or more. The genes are TRBV23-1 and TRBJ1-4; 7 bases are a match to TRBD1. TRBV23-1 is noted as an ORF with a role that remains uncertain. CDR3 size: 16 residues. The J segment lost 2 bases and the V segment lost 6 bases, leaving 9 bases of the junction unmatched. This chain's CDR3 is CASSQGRTGTNEKLFF. CDR3 nucleotides: TGCGCCAGCAGCCAAGGGAGGACAGGCACTAATGAAAAACTGTTTTTT.

This clonotype has just a few counts. V usage is TRBV6-5 and J usage is TRBJ2-5; no clear D gene. V was trimmed by 2 bases and J by 2 bases, leaving 6 bases between them. The CDR3 totals 13 residues. CDR1 and CDR2 (germline): MNHEY, SVGAGI. The CDR3 loop reads CASSYLGQETQYF. CDR3 DNA sequence: TGTGCCAGCAGTTACCTTGGTCAAGAGACCCAGTACTTC.

The gene calls are TRBV20-1 and TRBJ1-2; D is possibly TRBD1 (5 bases). Trimming took 0 bases from V and 7 from J, leaving 15 bases between them. CDR3 length equals 14 residues. Germline values: CDR1 DFQATT, CDR2 SNEGSKA (reference sequence). The CDR3 DNA reads as TGCAGTGCTAGAGATTTTAAAGGGGCGCGTGGCTACACCTTC. It is translated as CSARDFKGARGYTF.

The sample holds a few counts of this clonotype. The chain recombines TRBV10-3 with TRBJ2-3; TRBD2 agrees at 11 bases. This CDR3 contains 22 residues. Germline V gives CDR1 ENHRY, CDR2 SYGVKD. J lost 0 bases, V lost 5 bases, and 22 bases had no gene match. CDR3 loop: CAISQSDFSGTSGTISTDTQYF. CDR3 coding DNA: TGTGCCATCAGTCAAAGCGACTTTTCCGGGACTAGCGGAACCATAAGCACAGATACGCAGTATTTT.